The present T cell receptor beta chain was sequenced within a study of CD8+CD57+ T cells in acquired aplastic anemia. Turning to the study itself: Quantities of DNA derived from sorted CD4+ and CD8+ cells averaged roughly 3 ug.

CDR3 length: 15 residues. The germline V and J ends were trimmed by 4 bases and 0 bases, with 10 bases remaining between them. Germline assignment: CDR1 SNHLY and CDR2 FYNNEI. According to the study, genomic DNA was the template for TCR beta VDJ and CDR3 profiling. TCRdb passed the reads through MiXCR, listing each CDR3 protein once. The data show some 150,000 distinct CDR3 sequences, with 41% seen just once and roughly 8.4% held by the top ten. This clonotype was obtained from a human donor in good health, serving as a control. The sequencing sample was made of sorted CD4+, CD8+, or CD8+CD57+ T cells (not recorded which) from PBMCs. This chain connects TRBV2 to TRBJ2-1, with no clear D. CDR3 residues: CASSATSPSYNEQFF. CDR3 bases: TGTGCCAGCAGTGCGACGTCCCCCTCCTACAATGAGCAGTTCTTC.